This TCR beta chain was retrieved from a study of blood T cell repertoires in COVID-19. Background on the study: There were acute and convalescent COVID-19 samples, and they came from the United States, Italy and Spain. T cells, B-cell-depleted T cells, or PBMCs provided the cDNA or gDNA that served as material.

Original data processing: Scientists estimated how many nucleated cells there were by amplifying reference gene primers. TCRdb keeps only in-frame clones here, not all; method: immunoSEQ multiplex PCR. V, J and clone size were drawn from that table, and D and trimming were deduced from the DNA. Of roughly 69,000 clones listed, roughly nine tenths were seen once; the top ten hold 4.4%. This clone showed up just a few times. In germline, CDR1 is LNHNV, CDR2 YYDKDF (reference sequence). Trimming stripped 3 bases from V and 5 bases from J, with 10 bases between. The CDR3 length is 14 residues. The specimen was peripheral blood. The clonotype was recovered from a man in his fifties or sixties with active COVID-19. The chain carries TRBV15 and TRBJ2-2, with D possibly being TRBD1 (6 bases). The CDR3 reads CATSRAQGTGELFF. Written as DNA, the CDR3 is TGTGCCACCAGCAGGGCACAGGGAACCGGGGAGCTGTTTTTT.